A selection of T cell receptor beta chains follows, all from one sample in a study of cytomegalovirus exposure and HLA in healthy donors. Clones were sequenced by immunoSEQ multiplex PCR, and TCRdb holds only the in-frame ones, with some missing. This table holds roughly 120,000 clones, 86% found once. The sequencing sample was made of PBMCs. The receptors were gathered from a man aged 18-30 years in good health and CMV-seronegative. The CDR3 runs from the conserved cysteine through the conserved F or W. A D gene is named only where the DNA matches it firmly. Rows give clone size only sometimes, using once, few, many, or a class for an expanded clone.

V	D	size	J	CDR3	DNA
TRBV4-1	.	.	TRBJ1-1	CASRKQNTEAFF	TGCGCCAGCCGTAAGCAGAACACTGAAGCTTTCTTT
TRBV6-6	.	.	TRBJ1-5	CASTTNSNQPQHF	TGTGCCAGCACCACTAATAGCAATCAGCCCCAGCATTTT
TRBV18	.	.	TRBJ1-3	CASSPPGAGNTIYF	TGTGCCAGCTCACCGCCAGGGGCTGGAAACACCATATATTTT
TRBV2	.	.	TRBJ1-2	CASSELPAGNYGYTF	TGTGCCAGCAGTGAACTCCCGGCAGGCAACTATGGCTACACCTTC
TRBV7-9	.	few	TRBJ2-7	CASGDSSYEQYF	TGTGCCAGCGGTGACAGCTCCTACGAGCAGTACTTC
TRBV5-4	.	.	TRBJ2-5	CASSLSGRGETQYF	TGTGCCAGCAGCTTGAGTGGGCGAGGGGAGACCCAGTACTTC
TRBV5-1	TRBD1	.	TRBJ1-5	CASSPGQGAYSNQPQHF	TGCGCCAGCAGCCCGGGACAGGGGGCCTATAGCAATCAGCCCCAGCATTTT
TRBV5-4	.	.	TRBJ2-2	CASSVILDTGELFF	TGTGCCAGCAGCGTGATACTAGACACCGGGGAGCTGTTTTTT
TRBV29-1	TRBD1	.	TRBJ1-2	CSTTGGGYGYTF	TGCAGCACAACAGGGGGCGGGTATGGCTACACCTTC
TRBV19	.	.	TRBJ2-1	CASRPQAPTLNEQFF	TGTGCCAGTAGACCCCAGGCTCCGACCCTCAATGAGCAGTTCTTC
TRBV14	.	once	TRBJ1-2	CASSPMGSRADYGYTF	TGTGCCAGCAGCCCAATGGGGAGTAGGGCTGACTATGGCTACACCTTC
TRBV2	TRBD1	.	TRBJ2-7	CASASDRESYEQYF	TGTGCCAGCGCCTCGGACAGGGAGTCCTACGAGCAGTACTTC
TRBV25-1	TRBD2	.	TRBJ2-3	CASSESGGYTQYF	TGTGCCAGCAGTGAATCGGGAGGGTATACGCAGTATTTT
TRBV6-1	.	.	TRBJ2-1	CASSEAGRPYNEQFF	TGTGCCAGCAGTGAAGCGGGCCGGCCGTACAATGAGCAGTTCTTC
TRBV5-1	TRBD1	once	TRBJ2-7	CASSLDRENYEQYF	TGCGCCAGCAGCCTAGACAGGGAAAACTACGAGCAGTACTTC
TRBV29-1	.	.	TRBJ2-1	CSVSGLNEQFF	TGCAGCGTCTCAGGTTTGAATGAGCAGTTCTTC
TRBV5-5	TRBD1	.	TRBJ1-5	CASSWVGQGAQHF	TGTGCCAGCAGCTGGGTGGGACAGGGGGCCCAGCATTTT
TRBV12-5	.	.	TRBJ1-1	CASGFGTPNTEAFF	TGTGCTAGTGGTTTCGGGACACCGAACACTGAAGCTTTCTTT
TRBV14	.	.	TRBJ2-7	CASSPGRSYEQYF	TGTGCCAGCAGCCCAGGAAGATCCTACGAGCAGTACTTC
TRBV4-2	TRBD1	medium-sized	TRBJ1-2	CASSPTGGRDGYTF	TGTGCCAGCAGCCCCACAGGGGGCAGGGATGGCTACACCTTC
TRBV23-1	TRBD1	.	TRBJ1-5	CASSQSRTGNQPQHF	TGCGCCAGCAGTCAAAGCCGGACAGGGAATCAGCCCCAGCATTTT
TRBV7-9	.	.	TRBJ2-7	CASSLDKGVHEQYF	TGTGCCAGCAGCTTAGATAAAGGGGTCCACGAGCAGTACTTC
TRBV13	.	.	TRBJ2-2	CASSLGAGGELFF	TGTGCCAGCAGCTTAGGGGCAGGCGGGGAGCTGTTTTTT
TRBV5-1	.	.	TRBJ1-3	CASSLDSSGNTIYF	TGCGCCAGCAGCTTGGACAGCTCTGGAAACACCATATATTTT
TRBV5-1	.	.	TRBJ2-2	CASSFQRERTGELFF	TGCGCCAGCAGCTTCCAGCGAGAAAGAACCGGGGAGCTGTTTTTT
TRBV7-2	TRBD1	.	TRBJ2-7	CASSLEARRDRGYEQYF	TGTGCCAGCAGCCTCGAAGCCCGTCGGGACAGGGGATACGAGCAGTACTTC
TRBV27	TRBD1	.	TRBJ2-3	CASSLTGFDTDTQYF	TGTGCCAGCAGTCTGACAGGGTTTGACACAGATACGCAGTATTTT